What follows is one T cell receptor beta chain and its context. The antigen remains unidentified. Specified time point: week 5, during vaccination. Vaccinated patients received 300 ug of mutant IDH1 20-mer peptide per dose, with topical imiquimod. New WHO grade 3 or 4 astrocytomas that were IDH1-mutant and ATRX-lost occurred in the donors. Germline trimming cut 3 bases from V and 0 bases from J; bases unmatched to any gene: 11. This CDR3 spans 18 amino acids. Germline CDR1 SGDLS, CDR2 YYNGEE. The protocol was immunoSEQ multiplex PCR, while the TCRdb copy is restricted to in-frame clones and leaves out a portion. The data show around 40,000 clones, over 75% seen once. The entry originates in a study of a mutant IDH1 vaccine in newly diagnosed glioma. Study summary: Scheduled for weeks 1, 3, 5, 7, 11, 15, 19 and 23, eight vaccinations were given to patients. Former treatment meant radiotherapy, temozolomide, or both; the majority had gotten both.

Sequencing was performed on PBMCs, taken from a glioma patient whose treatment included an IDH1 peptide vaccine. This TCR was recovered from a man aged 35-49 years with glioma. This chain uses TRBV9 with TRBJ2-2; TRBD2 matches 7 bases. The DNA of the CDR3 is TGTGCCAGCAGCGCCGGCCTGGGGGGGACTTCGAACACCGGGGAGCTGTTTTTT. It codes for CASSAGLGGTSNTGELFF.